The 19 T cell receptor beta chains presented below share a single source sample, sequenced in a study of blood T cells in healthy people across ages. With a J-beta primer mix and a sample-barcoded 5' primer, a second PCR ran about 7 to 12 cycles. TCRdb ran MiXCR on the 5' RACE reads and lists one entry per CDR3 protein. The sample holds 910,000 or so distinct CDR3 sequences, approximately 50% seen once. Sequenced sample: blood. The origin of the receptors is an older woman in good health.

The chain joins TRBV20-1 to TRBJ2-1; 9 bases align to TRBD2. Germline CDR1 DFQATT, CDR2 SNEGSKA (reference sequence). Trimming at V came to 5 bases and at J to 4 bases, leaving 9 bases not matched to a gene. The length of the CDR3 is 15 residues. In DNA form, the CDR3 reads TGCAGTGCTGTTGACTGGGCGGGGGGGTACAATGAGCAGTTCTTC. It translates to CSAVDWAGGYNEQFF.

The chain is built from TRBV28 and TRBJ2-7, with D perhaps matching TRBD1 (6 bases). Germline assignment: CDR1 MDHEN and CDR2 SYDVKM. Trimming cost V 7 bases and J 5 bases, with 18 bases left between them. This CDR3 region has 14 residues. DNA of the CDR3: TGTGCCAGCATTCTTCAGGGGCTCCCAAACGAGCAGTACTTC. Encoded protein: CASILQGLPNEQYF.

The chain joins TRBV7-8 to TRBJ2-2; weak D call: TRBD1 (5 bases). The germline V and J ends were trimmed by 3 bases and 1 base, with 9 bases remaining between them. The CDR3 has 15 amino acids. In germline, CDR1 is SGHVS, CDR2 FQNEAQ. CDR3 sequence (DNA): TGTGCCAGCAGCTTCGACAGTTGGAACACCGGGGAGCTGTTTTTT. This gives the protein CASSFDSWNTGELFF.

The V gene is TRBV5-1, the J gene TRBJ2-2; the D gene is possibly TRBD2 (6 bases). The CDR3 loop spans 16 amino acids. Germline V gives CDR1 SGHRS, CDR2 YFSETQ. Deletions cut 2 bases from V and 3 bases from J, with 14 bases between. Here the CDR3 reads CASSLSPGLDTGELFF. CDR3 in DNA: TGCGCCAGCAGCTTATCTCCGGGACTGGACACCGGGGAGCTGTTTTTT.

The chain has TRBV6-2 or TRBV6-3 and TRBJ2-7, with D perhaps matching TRBD2 (6 bases). Trimming removed 7 bases from V and 0 bases from J, with 16 bases in between. This CDR3 has 15 amino acids. CDR1 and CDR2 (germline): MNHEY, SVGEGT. The CDR3 DNA is TGTGCCAGCAACAACCCTAGCGAGGACTCCTACGAGCAGTACTTC. Amino acids: CASNNPSEDSYEQYF.

The chain is built from TRBV29-1 and TRBJ2-7; 7 bases align to TRBD1. CDR3 length equals 14 residues. The germline gives CDR1 SQVTM, CDR2 ANQGSEA. J was trimmed by 3 bases and V by 4 bases; bases with no gene match: 9. The CDR3 protein is CSVGARDSLYEQYF. As DNA, the CDR3 is TGCAGCGTTGGGGCCCGGGACAGCCTCTACGAGCAGTACTTC.

This clonotype was picked up a small number of times. V is TRBV29-1 and J is TRBJ2-3; D gene unclear. CDR3 size: 9 residues. Germline CDR1 and CDR2: SQVTM and ANQGSEA. V was shortened by 4 bases and J by 7 bases, with 3 bases between the two germline ends. In DNA form, the CDR3 reads TGCAGCGTTGGCCATACGCAGTATTTT. Its translation is CSVGHTQYF.

This clonotype was detected a few times. The CDR3 nucleotides are TGTGCCAGCAGCCCTATCCCCGGGACAGGGAAAAACATTCAGTACTTC. It is translated as CASSPIPGTGKNIQYF. The genes are TRBV7-9 and TRBJ2-4; 9 bases line up with TRBD1. The V gene's germline CDR1 is SEHNR and CDR2 FQNEAQ (reference sequence). This CDR3 contains 16 residues. The V segment lost 5 bases and the J segment 4 bases; nucleotides outside the gene matches: 9.

CDR3 sequence: CASSLAWTETYGYTF. CDR3 sequence (DNA): TGTGCCAGCAGCTTAGCCTGGACGGAAACCTATGGCTACACCTTC. The chain employs TRBV7-9 and TRBJ1-2, with no clear D. The germline gives CDR1 SEHNR, CDR2 FQNEAQ (reference sequence). Deletions cut 0 bases from V and 4 bases from J, with 12 bases between. The CDR3 covers 15 residues.

The chain employs TRBV28 and TRBJ2-7; 11 nucleotides line up with TRBD2. The CDR3 totals 16 residues. The germline CDR1 and CDR2 sequences are MDHEN and SYDVKM. V dropped 2 bases and J dropped 2; count of bases not matched to a gene: 5. CDR3 in amino acids: CASSLPLAGGTYEQYF. CDR3 nucleotides: TGTGCCAGCAGTTTACCTCTAGCGGGAGGAACCTACGAGCAGTACTTC.

This clonotype was recorded a few times. The chain uses TRBV12-3 or TRBV12-4 and TRBJ1-1; D is unclear. This CDR3 comprises 14 residues. V was cut by 4 bases and J by 6 bases, with 15 bases left in between. The CDR3 region is CASSSPGVAPEAFF. Here the CDR3 DNA reads TGTGCCAGCAGTTCGCCGGGAGTAGCACCTGAAGCTTTCTTT.

J is TRBJ1-4 and V is TRBV4-1; D may be TRBD1 (6 bases). The CDR3 extends over 14 amino acids. V was shortened by 6 bases and J by 4 bases, with 12 bases between the two germline ends. The germline CDR1 and CDR2 sequences are MGHRA and YSYEKL. CDR3 residues: CASREDSLNEKLFF. Here the CDR3 DNA reads TGCGCCAGCAGGGAGGACAGTCTTAATGAAAAACTGTTTTTT.

The V gene is TRBV12-3 or TRBV12-4, the J gene TRBJ2-7; 10 positions agree with TRBD2. The CDR3 runs 14 residues. Trimming removed 5 bases from V and 6 bases from J; junction bases left unmatched: 7. CDR3 protein: CASSLSGRFLEQYF. CDR3 bases: TGTGCCAGCAGTCTTAGCGGGAGGTTCCTCGAGCAGTACTTC.

This chain connects TRBV3-1 to TRBJ1-2; weak D call: TRBD1 (6 bases). Germline-derived CDR1 and CDR2 are LGHDT and YNNKEL (reference sequence). Trimming took off 0 bases at V and 2 bases at J, with 10 bases between the two ends. CDR3 length equals 15 residues. CDR3 residues: CASSQEVTGNYGYTF. The CDR3 coding sequence is TGTGCCAGCAGCCAAGAAGTGACAGGAAACTATGGCTACACCTTC. The full variable domain, rest sourced from reference TRBV3-1 and TRBJ1-2, is DTAVSQTPKYLVTQMGNDKSIKCEQNLGHDTMYWYKQDSKKFLKIMFSYNNKELIINETVPNRFSPKSPDKAHLNLHINSLELGDSAVYFCASSQEVTGNYGYTFGSGTRLTVV.

This chain joins TRBV12-3 or TRBV12-4 and TRBJ2-3; 8 bases are a match to TRBD2. CDR3 length: 15 residues. The V gene end was trimmed by 5 bases and the J gene end by 4 bases; junction bases not matched to a gene: 8. Here the CDR3 DNA reads TGTGCCAGCAGTCCGACTAGCGCTAGCGCAGATACGCAGTATTTT. This codes for CASSPTSASADTQYF.

This clonotype was counted between two and nine times. V gene TRBV20-1 combines with J gene TRBJ1-2; TRBD1 might be the D (6 bases). In germline, CDR1 is DFQATT, CDR2 SNEGSKA (reference sequence). Trimming pared 1 base from V and 1 base from J, leaving 13 bases between. The CDR3 extends over 15 amino acids. The CDR3 coding sequence is TGCAGTGCTAGAGCCCAGACAGGAGTTAACTATGGCTACACCTTC. This codes for CSARAQTGVNYGYTF.

This clonotype was seen a handful of times. V gene TRBV6-6 combines with J gene TRBJ1-1, with TRBD1 identical over 8 bases. The CDR3 extends over 12 amino acids. In germline, CDR1 is MNHNY, CDR2 SVGAGI (reference sequence). J was trimmed by 5 bases and V by 10 bases; bases with no gene match: 6. CDR3 bases: TGTGCCACGCAGGGGGCGCGGACTGAAGCTTTCTTT. Amino acid sequence: CATQGARTEAFF.

J is TRBJ2-5 and V is TRBV5-6, with D possibly matching TRBD2 (6 bases). The V end was cut by 5 bases, the J end by 7 bases, with 18 bases between. The length of the CDR3 is 14 residues. Germline CDR1 reads SGHDT; CDR2 reads YYEEEE. The CDR3: CASSHPGTRGTQYF. DNA for the CDR3: TGTGCCAGCAGTCACCCGGGGACTCGCGGGACCCAGTACTTC.

This clonotype was detected a few times. The CDR3 reads CASSRPHGRPNSPLHF. The CDR3 nucleotides are TGTGCCAGCAGCCGCCCTCACGGCAGACCTAATTCACCCCTCCACTTT. J is TRBJ1-6 and V is TRBV3-1; D gene unclear. The germline V gene has CDR1 LGHDT and CDR2 YNNKEL (reference sequence). Trimming stripped 4 bases from V and 6 bases from J, with 16 bases between. The CDR3 spans 16 residues. Full variable domain (missing parts from reference TRBV3-1 and TRBJ1-6): DTAVSQTPKYLVTQMGNDKSIKCEQNLGHDTMYWYKQDSKKFLKIMFSYNNKELIINETVPNRFSPKSPDKAHLNLHINSLELGDSAVYFCASSRPHGRPNSPLHFGNGTRLTVT.